The rows below give T cell receptor beta chains drawn from one sample of a study of blood T cell repertoires in COVID-19. TCRdb's table, derived via immunoSEQ multiplex PCR, lists solely in-frame clones and lacks some. Of 45,000 to 55,000 clones listed, 89% are singletons. The sequencing sample was made of peripheral blood. These receptors were collected from a woman at least 80 years old with acute or convalescent COVID-19. Both conserved end residues are part of each CDR3. The D gene is left open where the match is weak. Some rows mark clone size as missing; the rest say once, few, many or name a class of expanded clone.

NA	TRBV5-1	TRBJ1-3	NA	CASSVGGSGNTIYF	TGCGCCAGCAGCGTCGGGGGCTCTGGAAACACCATATATTTT
NA	TRBV2	TRBJ2-5	NA	CASSPSGLGETQYF	TGTGCCAGCAGTCCTAGTGGGTTGGGAGAGACCCAGTACTTC
NA	TRBV4-1	TRBJ2-3	few	CASSQERKETDTQYF	TGCGCCAGCAGCCAAGAAAGGAAGGAGACAGATACGCAGTATTTT
NA	TRBV7-9	TRBJ2-5	NA	CASSLVYRAETQYF	TGTGCCAGCAGCTTAGTGTACAGGGCAGAGACCCAGTACTTC
NA	TRBV12-3/TRBV12-4	TRBJ2-3	NA	CASSRGSTDTQYF	TGTGCCAGCAGTCGCGGTAGCACAGATACGCAGTATTTT
TRBD1	TRBV18	TRBJ1-2	NA	CASSQGQAGDGGYTF	TGTGCCAGCTCACAAGGACAGGCAGGGGACGGTGGCTACACCTTC
NA	TRBV29-1	TRBJ2-5	NA	CSVGGGPQETQYF	TGCAGCGTTGGGGGCGGACCCCAAGAGACCCAGTACTTC
NA	TRBV5-1	TRBJ1-1	NA	CASNEGSRRTEAFF	TGCGCCAGCAATGAGGGATCGAGGCGCACTGAAGCTTTCTTT
NA	TRBV4-1	TRBJ2-6	NA	CASSQDDRLDSGANVLTF	TGCGCCAGCAGCCAAGATGACCGACTCGACTCTGGGGCCAACGTCCTGACTTTC
NA	TRBV29-1	TRBJ1-5	few	CSVDRGQNSNQPQHF	TGCAGCGTTGACCGAGGGCAGAATAGCAATCAGCCCCAGCATTTT
NA	TRBV5-1	TRBJ2-5	NA	CASNDVQATQETQYF	TGCGCCAGCAACGACGTACAGGCGACCCAAGAGACCCAGTACTTC
NA	TRBV5-1	TRBJ1-2	NA	CASSLETGSYGYTF	TGCGCCAGCAGCTTGGAAACAGGAAGTTATGGCTACACCTTC
NA	TRBV3-1/TRBV3-2	TRBJ1-3	NA	CASSQGTDRNTIYF	TGTGCCAGCAGCCAAGGGACGGACAGAAACACCATATATTTT
NA	TRBV24-1	TRBJ2-5	NA	CATSVGAEETQYF	TGTGCCACCAGTGTGGGGGCAGAGGAGACCCAGTACTTC
TRBD1	TRBV5-5	TRBJ1-1	few	CASSLGQGAGNTEAFF	TGTGCCAGCAGCTTGGGACAGGGGGCGGGAAACACTGAAGCTTTCTTT